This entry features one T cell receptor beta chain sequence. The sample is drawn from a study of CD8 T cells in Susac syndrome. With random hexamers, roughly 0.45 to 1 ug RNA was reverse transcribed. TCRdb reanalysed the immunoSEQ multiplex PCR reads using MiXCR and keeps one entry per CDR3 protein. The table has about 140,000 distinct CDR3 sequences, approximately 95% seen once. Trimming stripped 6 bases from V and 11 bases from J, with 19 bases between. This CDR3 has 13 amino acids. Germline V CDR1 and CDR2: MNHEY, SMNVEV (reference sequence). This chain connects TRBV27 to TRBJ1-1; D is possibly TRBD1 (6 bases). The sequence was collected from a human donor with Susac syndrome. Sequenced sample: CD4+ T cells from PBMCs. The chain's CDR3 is CASSKGVRSGAFF. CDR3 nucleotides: TGTGCCAGCAGCAAGGGGGTTCGGTCTGGGGCTTTCTTT.